This passage covers 10 T cell receptor beta chains from one sample sequenced in a study of T cell responses to AZD1222 COVID-19 vaccine. Assay: immunoSEQ multiplex PCR; the TCRdb copy retains only in-frame clones and omits some. Seen here are fewer than 70,000 clones, 65% to 80% observed once, and the top ten hold approximately 3.5%. This sample comprised peripheral blood, obtained 28 days after the second AZD1222 dose. The source is an adult who received the AZD1222 COVID-19 vaccine.

In this sample, this clone turned up a few times. This sequence joins TRBV3-1 (or the pseudogene TRBV3-2) and TRBJ2-2; TRBD1 aligns across 10 bases. The V segment lost 4 bases and the J segment 4 bases; nucleotides outside the gene matches: 6. The CDR3 runs to 16 residues. The germline CDR1 and CDR2 sequences are LGHDT and YNNKEL (reference sequence). CDR3 loop: CASSPTGGTGTGELFF. The CDR3 DNA follows: TGTGCCAGCAGCCCGACAGGGGGCACTGGCACCGGGGAGCTGTTTTTT.

This sequence joins TRBV5-5 and TRBJ1-1; D remains unclear. The CDR3 loop spans 12 amino acids. Per germline, CDR1 SGHKS and CDR2 YYEKEE (reference sequence). V was pared by 1 base and J by 11 bases, with 12 bases between. The CDR3: CASSLREGRAFF. The CDR3, as DNA: TGTGCCAGCAGCTTGCGGGAAGGCAGGGCTTTCTTT.

The chain employs TRBV5-8 and TRBJ1-6; D may be TRBD1 (6 bases). With 4 bases removed from V and 8 bases from J, the gap between germline ends came to 10 bases. The germline V gene has CDR1 SGHTS and CDR2 YDEGEE. This CDR3 contains 13 residues. CDR3 DNA sequence: TGTGCCAGCAGCCAGGACAGTTATTCACCCCTCCACTTT. This sequence encodes CASSQDSYSPLHF.

The V gene is TRBV6-2 or TRBV6-3, the J gene TRBJ1-4; D remains unclear. Trimming took 0 bases from V and 0 from J, leaving 8 bases between them. The V gene's germline CDR1 is MNHEY and CDR2 SVGEGT. The CDR3 runs 16 residues. The CDR3 bases are TGTGCCAGCAGTTACTCGAAATTTGCAACTAATGAAAAACTGTTTTTT. The encoded protein is CASSYSKFATNEKLFF.

The V and J genes are TRBV7-6 and TRBJ2-7; 9 bases line up with TRBD1. This CDR3 is built from 15 residues. With V trimmed by 2 bases and J by 6 bases, 8 bases remained unmatched. Germline lookup yields CDR1 SGHVS and CDR2 FNYEAQ. The CDR3 bases are TGTGCCAGCAGCTTACAGCCTCTGGGACAGGGCGAGCAGTACTTC. Protein product: CASSLQPLGQGEQYF.

This chain links TRBV7-8 with TRBJ2-5, with 12 positions matching TRBD2. There are 15 residues in the CDR3. CDR1 is SGHVS and CDR2 is FQNEAQ in the germline V gene. The J segment lost 3 bases and the V segment lost 4 bases, leaving 3 bases of the junction unmatched. CDR3 sequence: CASSSSGGAEETQYF. The CDR3 nucleotides read TGTGCCAGCAGCTCTAGCGGGGGGGCCGAAGAGACCCAGTACTTC.

The J gene is TRBJ2-7, the V gene TRBV2, with D perhaps matching TRBD1 or TRBD2 (5 bases each). Germline CDR1 SNHLY, CDR2 FYNNEI. The CDR3 has 14 amino acids. The ends were cut back, 7 bases at V and 1 base at J, with 14 bases in the middle. CDR3 in amino acids: CASKGQRGSYEQYF. The DNA of the CDR3 is TGTGCCAGCAAGGGGCAACGAGGGTCCTACGAGCAGTACTTC. The full variable domain, in which reference TRBV2 and TRBJ2-7 provide the parts outside the CDR3, is EPEVTQTPSHQVTQMGQEVILRCVPISNHLYFYWYRQILGQKVEFLVSFYNNEISEKSEIFDDQFSVERPDGSNFTLKIRSTKLEDSAMYFCASKGQRGSYEQYFGPGTRLTVT.

The CDR3 DNA reads TGTGCCAGCAGCCAGGAGGACTACGAGCAGTACTTC. Its translation is CASSQEDYEQYF. This chain links TRBV3-1 (or the pseudogene TRBV3-2) with TRBJ2-7; weak D call: TRBD2 (5 bases). Germline loops: CDR1 LGHDT, CDR2 YNNKEL (reference sequence). Deletions cut 3 bases from V and 3 bases from J, with 6 bases between. The CDR3 totals 12 residues.

This chain links TRBV2 with TRBJ1-4; tentatively, D is TRBD1 (6 bases). This CDR3 region has 13 residues. Germline-derived CDR1 and CDR2 are SNHLY and FYNNEI. V dropped 5 bases and J dropped 5 bases, with 9 bases sitting between them. The CDR3: CASSRQGNEKLFF. The CDR3, as DNA: TGTGCCAGCAGTCGGCAGGGGAATGAAAAACTGTTTTTT.

V and J are TRBV10-3 and TRBJ1-5; D call uncertain. The CDR3 totals 13 residues. V shed 2 bases and J shed 4 bases, with 6 bases lying between them. Germline V gene data show CDR1 as ENHRY and CDR2 as SYGVKD. CDR3 loop: CAISENWNQPQHF. CDR3 nucleotide sequence: TGTGCCATCAGTGAGAACTGGAATCAGCCCCAGCATTTT.